The 21 T cell receptor beta chains given below trace back to one sample, sequenced in a study of radiotherapy plus CTLA-4 blockade in lung cancer. Assay: immunoSEQ multiplex PCR; the TCRdb copy retains only in-frame clones and omits some. The data hold tens of thousands of clones, with approximately 85% observed a single time. The sequencing used peripheral blood, collected from a patient treated with radiotherapy plus ipilimumab. The receptors originated from a human donor with non-small cell lung cancer whose response to radiotherapy plus ipilimumab could not be evaluated.

This clone was seen only a few times. V gene TRBV7-9 combines with J gene TRBJ1-1; D remains ambiguous. The V end was cut by 3 bases, the J end by 5 bases, with 7 bases between. The CDR3 runs 12 residues. Germline CDR1 SEHNR, CDR2 FQNEAQ (reference sequence). DNA for the CDR3: TGTGCCAGCAGCTTTGGGCAGACTGAAGCTTTCTTT. Amino acids: CASSFGQTEAFF.

The chain is built from TRBV7-2 and TRBJ2-5, with 12 bases that match TRBD2. The V and J ends lost 5 bases and 4 bases, in that order; junction bases with no gene match: 17. The germline V gene has CDR1 SGHTA and CDR2 FQGNSA. The CDR3 covers 19 residues. This CDR3 reads CASSISRTSGTLRRETQYF. CDR3 DNA sequence: TGTGCCAGCAGCATAAGTAGGACTAGCGGGACCCTGAGGAGAGAGACCCAGTACTTC.

This clone was picked up a small number of times. The chain couples TRBV2 to TRBJ1-1; D perhaps matches TRBD1 (5 bases). Trimming removed 7 bases from V and 1 base from J, with 13 bases in between. The CDR3 loop spans 14 amino acids. Germline CDR1 and CDR2: SNHLY and FYNNEI. The chain's CDR3 is CASTVWRGNTEAFF. The CDR3 DNA reads as TGTGCCAGCACCGTTTGGAGGGGGAACACTGAAGCTTTCTTT.

The V and J genes are TRBV5-1 and TRBJ1-3; D is uncertain. The V end lost 0 bases, the J end lost 0 bases, and 7 bases lay between the germline ends. The CDR3 is made up of 15 amino acids. Germline CDR1 SGHRS, CDR2 YFSETQ. The CDR3 region has the DNA TGCGCCAGCAGCTTGGAAAGCCTCTCTGGAAACACCATATATTTT. It is translated as CASSLESLSGNTIYF. Based on the CDR3 plus reference TRBV5-1 and TRBJ1-3, the full variable domain is KAGVTQTPRYLIKTRGQQVTLSCSPISGHRSVSWYQQTPGQGLQFLFEYFSETQRNKGNFPGRFSGRQFSNSRSEMNVSTLELGDSALYLCASSLESLSGNTIYFGEGSWLTVV.

The rearrangement uses TRBV11-3 and TRBJ2-2, with D unclear. Trimming shortened V by 4 bases and J by 6 bases, and 9 bases separated the two germline ends. CDR1 is SGHNT and CDR2 is YENEEA in the germline V gene. CDR3 length: 13 residues. DNA of the CDR3: TGTGCCAGCAGCTCTTTCGGGTCCGGGGAGCTGTTTTTT. Translated, it gives CASSSFGSGELFF.

The rearrangement links TRBV1 to TRBJ1-6; whether TRBD1, the table's D call, matches the DNA was not checked. TRBV1 is designated a pseudogene. The CDR3 extends over 19 amino acids. DNA of the CDR3: TGCACCAGCAGCCAAGCCGGGACAGGTACCCACTCCTATAATTCACCCCTCCACTTT. As protein: CTSSQAGTGTHSYNSPLHF.

The chain carries TRBV7-2 and TRBJ2-6, with no clear D. Germline V gene sequence: CDR1 SGHTA, CDR2 FQGNSA. The V end was cut by 5 bases, the J end by 1 base, with 21 bases between. The CDR3 consists of 19 residues. CDR3 nucleotides: TGTGCCAGCAGCCCTAAAGACCGGGTATCGATATCTGGGGCCAACGTCCTGACTTTC. Its translation is CASSPKDRVSISGANVLTF.

The chain combines TRBV5-4 with TRBJ1-4; 7 positions match TRBD1. Germline CDR1 is SGHNT and CDR2 is YYREEE (reference sequence). V lost 5 bases and J lost 8; bases outside the gene matches: 12. CDR3 length: 15 amino acids. CDR3 residues: CASSSRTGEGEKLFF. In nucleotides, the CDR3 is TGTGCCAGCAGTTCCCGGACAGGCGAAGGCGAAAAACTGTTTTTT.

The chain joins TRBV27 to TRBJ1-2; D gene uncertain. This CDR3 is built from 13 residues. Germline CDR1 and CDR2: MNHEY and SMNVEV (reference sequence). V shed 2 bases and J shed 8 bases, with 12 bases lying between them. The CDR3 sequence is CASSLRRDRGYTF. In nucleotides, the CDR3 is TGTGCCAGCAGTTTACGGCGGGATAGGGGCTACACCTTC.

This clone was seen only once. V usage is TRBV29-1 and J usage is TRBJ1-1; 8 nucleotides agree with TRBD1. Looked up from germline, CDR1 is SQVTM and CDR2 is ANQGSEA. The CDR3 is 14 amino acids. The junction had 9 bases not matched to a gene; V was cut back by 7 bases and J by 2 bases. The CDR3 sequence: CSAPAGGLNTEAFF. CDR3 sequence (DNA): TGCAGCGCCCCCGCAGGGGGCCTTAACACTGAAGCTTTCTTT.

The chain joins TRBV29-1 to TRBJ1-2, with D hard to call. CDR1 is SQVTM, CDR2 ANQGSEA, per germline. The CDR3 length is 12 residues. V was pared by 3 bases and J by 1 base, with 6 bases between. This CDR3 reads CSVEGVNYGYTF. In DNA, the CDR3 is TGCAGCGTTGAGGGAGTTAACTATGGCTACACCTTC.

As DNA, the CDR3 is TGTGCCAGCAGCTCCAGACTTGGCGAGCAGTACTTC. It encodes CASSSRLGEQYF. The chain is built from TRBV5-6 and TRBJ2-7; D uncertain. With 3 bases removed from V and 6 bases from J, the gap between germline ends came to 10 bases. The CDR3 consists of 12 residues. The V gene's germline CDR1 is SGHDT and CDR2 YYEEEE.

The chain joins TRBV9 to TRBJ2-1; D may be TRBD2 (5 bases). V lost 6 bases to trimming and J lost 1 base, with 14 bases between them. Germline CDR1 and CDR2: SGDLS and YYNGEE. CDR3 length: 15 residues. The CDR3 loop reads CASTSGLASYNEQFF. CDR3 coding DNA: TGTGCCAGCACCTCTGGGCTAGCATCCTACAATGAGCAGTTCTTC.

The chain employs TRBV10-3 and TRBJ2-7; a possible D gene is TRBD1 (6 bases). Germline lookup yields CDR1 ENHRY and CDR2 SYGVKD. Trimming cost V 1 base and J 5 bases, with 12 bases left between them. This CDR3 has 14 residues. Here the CDR3 reads CAISEWGPLDEQYF. The CDR3 coding sequence is TGTGCCATCAGTGAGTGGGGGCCCTTGGACGAGCAGTACTTC.

This chain connects TRBV4-2 to TRBJ1-6, with a possible D match to TRBD1 (6 bases). Germline values: CDR1 LGHNA, CDR2 YNFKEQ. The V and J ends lost 2 bases and 6 bases respectively, with 14 bases between them. The CDR3 extends over 16 amino acids. CDR3 coding DNA: TGTGCCAGCAGCCAACAGGGGAAAGGGGCTAATTCACCCCTCCACTTT. The encoded protein is CASSQQGKGANSPLHF.

In regard to this clone: One junction end does not reproduce the germline sequence, and a read error may be involved. The CDR3 is CASSETTHQGIF. The CDR3 bases are TGTGCCAGCAGTGAGACCACGCACCAGGGAATCTTC. This chain joins TRBV2 and TRBJ2-1, with D perhaps matching TRBD1 (5 bases). Germline values: CDR1 SNHLY, CDR2 FYNNEI. CDR3 length: 12 amino acids. Together with reference TRBV2 and TRBJ2-1, the CDR3 gives the full variable domain: EPEVTQTPSHQVTQMGQEVILRCVPISNHLYFYWYRQILGQKVEFLVSFYNNEISEKSEIFDDQFSVERPDGSNFTLKIRSTKLEDSAMYFCASSETTHQGIFGPGTRLTVL.

The gene calls are TRBV5-1 and TRBJ1-1; 7 bases align to TRBD1. The CDR3 runs 20 residues. CDR1 and CDR2 (germline): SGHRS, YFSETQ. V was pared by 0 bases and J by 0 bases, with 17 bases of the junction left unmatched. The chain's CDR3 is CASSLGILGQRVSMNTEAFF. CDR3 DNA: TGCGCCAGCAGCTTGGGAATCTTGGGACAGCGAGTATCCATGAACACTGAAGCTTTCTTT.

In DNA, the CDR3 is TGTGCCAGCAGTTTCGGAGAGGGCCCCGCCACTGAAGCTTTCTTT. This encodes CASSFGEGPATEAFF. The V gene is TRBV28, the J gene TRBJ1-1; D is unresolved. The ends were cut back, 3 bases at V and 4 bases at J, with 15 bases in the middle. The germline CDR1 and CDR2 sequences are MDHEN and SYDVKM. The length of the CDR3 is 15 residues.

The rearrangement joins TRBV6-1 to TRBJ1-5; tentative D call: TRBD1 (5 bases). V was shortened by 3 bases and J by 4 bases, with 16 bases between the two germline ends. The CDR3 contains 16 residues. Germline assignment: CDR1 MNHNS and CDR2 SASEGT. The CDR3 DNA sequence: TGTGCCAGCAGTGAGTTTGGTGGGGCAGGTAATCAGCCCCAGCATTTT. Encoded protein: CASSEFGGAGNQPQHF.

This clone was seen once. V and J are TRBV29-1 and TRBJ2-1, with 11 bases fitting TRBD2. The CDR3 contains 15 residues. With 6 bases clipped from V and 4 bases from J, the junction kept 8 bases outside the gene matches. In germline, CDR1 is SQVTM, CDR2 ANQGSEA. CDR3: CSVVPGLADYNEQFF. The DNA of the CDR3 is TGCAGCGTGGTTCCGGGACTAGCGGATTACAATGAGCAGTTCTTC.

The rearrangement uses TRBV5-1 and TRBJ2-1, with 15 bases aligning to TRBD2. Looked up from germline, CDR1 is SGHRS and CDR2 is YFSETQ. This CDR3 contains 16 residues. The J segment lost 7 bases and the V segment lost 4 bases, leaving 6 bases of the junction unmatched. CDR3 loop: CASSRWTSGRANEQFF. CDR3 in DNA: TGCGCCAGCAGCCGCTGGACTAGCGGGAGGGCAAATGAGCAGTTCTTC.